Listed below are T cell receptor beta chains from one sample, sequenced in a study of T cells after yellow fever vaccination. TCRdb used MiXCR to reprocess the 5' RACE reads, holding one entry per CDR3 protein. The sample records around 500,000 distinct CDR3 sequences, 20% to 25% being singletons. The source material was PBMCs, sampled roughly 20 days after the first yellow fever vaccination. These receptors originate from a man aged 18 to 35 who received the YFV17D yellow fever vaccine. Each CDR3 is given with its conserved first and last residue. The D gene is left open where the match is weak. Rows give clone size only sometimes, using once, few, many, or a class for an expanded clone.

cdr3_aa: CASRRGQIPGELFF; cdr3_nt: TGTGCCAGCAGGCGTGGACAGATCCCCGGGGAGCTGTTTTTT; clone_size: few; v_call: TRBV12-3/TRBV12-4; j_call: TRBJ2-2; d_call: .; cdr3_length: 14
cdr3_aa: CASSEARTGLDFTDTQYF; cdr3_nt: TGTGCCAGCAGTGAAGCGCGCACAGGACTTGATTTCACAGATACGCAGTATTTT; clone_size: .; v_call: TRBV2; j_call: TRBJ2-3; d_call: .; cdr3_length: 18
cdr3_aa: CAWSLHNEQFF; cdr3_nt: TGTGCCTGGAGTCTTCACAATGAGCAGTTCTTC; clone_size: few; v_call: TRBV30; j_call: TRBJ2-1; d_call: .; cdr3_length: 11
cdr3_aa: CASSPNRGSGNTIYF; cdr3_nt: TGCGCCAGCAGCCCCAACAGGGGATCTGGAAACACCATATATTTT; clone_size: .; v_call: TRBV5-1; j_call: TRBJ1-3; d_call: TRBD1; cdr3_length: 15
cdr3_aa: CSVVQGANSPLHF; cdr3_nt: TGCAGCGTTGTCCAGGGGGCTAATTCACCCCTCCACTTT; clone_size: few; v_call: TRBV29-1; j_call: TRBJ1-6; d_call: TRBD1; cdr3_length: 13
cdr3_aa: CAIRHSNTEAFF; cdr3_nt: TGTGCCATCAGACACTCAAACACTGAAGCTTTCTTT; clone_size: few; v_call: TRBV10-3; j_call: TRBJ1-1; d_call: .; cdr3_length: 12
cdr3_aa: CASSRTYTQYF; cdr3_nt: TGTGCCAGCAGCCGGACCTATACGCAGTATTTT; clone_size: .; v_call: TRBV14; j_call: TRBJ2-3; d_call: .; cdr3_length: 11
cdr3_aa: CATSSGTVDAGTEAFF; cdr3_nt: TGTGCCACCAGCAGCGGGACAGTTGATGCTGGCACTGAAGCTTTCTTT; clone_size: .; v_call: TRBV15; j_call: TRBJ1-1; d_call: TRBD1; cdr3_length: 16
cdr3_aa: CASSPDGGNQPQHF; cdr3_nt: TGTGCCAGCTCACCAGACGGCGGGAATCAGCCCCAGCATTTT; clone_size: .; v_call: TRBV18; j_call: TRBJ1-5; d_call: .; cdr3_length: 14
cdr3_aa: CASSWGQRQETQYF; cdr3_nt: TGTGCCAGCAGCTGGGGACAGCGTCAAGAGACCCAGTACTTC; clone_size: .; v_call: TRBV7-6; j_call: TRBJ2-5; d_call: TRBD1; cdr3_length: 14
cdr3_aa: CASSQRQGTNEKLFF; cdr3_nt: TGTGCCAGCTCCCAACGACAGGGGACTAATGAAAAACTGTTTTTT; clone_size: .; v_call: TRBV18; j_call: TRBJ1-4; d_call: TRBD1; cdr3_length: 15
cdr3_aa: CASSLAGRPSLTGELFF; cdr3_nt: TGTGCCAGCAGCTTAGCAGGGAGACCATCTCTCACCGGGGAGCTGTTTTTT; clone_size: .; v_call: TRBV7-3; j_call: TRBJ2-2; d_call: .; cdr3_length: 17
cdr3_aa: CASSYSTQPNYGYTF; cdr3_nt: TGTGCCAGCAGTTACTCGACACAGCCCAACTATGGCTACACCTTC; clone_size: .; v_call: TRBV6-2/TRBV6-3; j_call: TRBJ1-2; d_call: .; cdr3_length: 15
cdr3_aa: CASSFSTGGIGELFF; cdr3_nt: TGTGCCAGCAGTTTCAGTACAGGGGGTATCGGGGAGCTGTTTTTT; clone_size: few; v_call: TRBV12-3/TRBV12-4; j_call: TRBJ2-2; d_call: TRBD1; cdr3_length: 15
cdr3_aa: CASTFAGGHQETQYF; cdr3_nt: TGCGCCAGCACCTTCGCCGGGGGCCACCAAGAGACCCAGTACTTC; clone_size: .; v_call: TRBV5-1; j_call: TRBJ2-5; d_call: .; cdr3_length: 15
cdr3_aa: CATSGTGGTNTEAFF; cdr3_nt: TGTGCCACTTCCGGGACAGGGGGCACGAACACTGAAGCTTTCTTT; clone_size: .; v_call: TRBV6-2/TRBV6-3; j_call: TRBJ1-1; d_call: TRBD1; cdr3_length: 15
cdr3_aa: CASSYSQMTSGAYNEQFF; cdr3_nt: TGTGCCAGCAGTTACTCGCAGATGACTAGCGGCGCCTACAATGAGCAGTTCTTC; clone_size: .; v_call: TRBV6-5; j_call: TRBJ2-1; d_call: TRBD2; cdr3_length: 18
cdr3_aa: CASSKGRVQETQYF; cdr3_nt: TGTGCCAGCAGTAAGGGAAGAGTTCAAGAGACCCAGTACTTC; clone_size: few; v_call: TRBV6-2/TRBV6-3; j_call: TRBJ2-5; d_call: .; cdr3_length: 14
cdr3_aa: CASSFHNAYEQYF; cdr3_nt: TGTGCCAGCAGCTTCCATAACGCCTACGAGCAGTACTTC; clone_size: few; v_call: TRBV7-2; j_call: TRBJ2-7; d_call: .; cdr3_length: 13
cdr3_aa: CSARLPGGIYEQYF; cdr3_nt: TGCAGTGCTAGACTCCCGGGGGGAATCTACGAGCAGTACTTC; clone_size: .; v_call: TRBV20-1; j_call: TRBJ2-7; d_call: TRBD2; cdr3_length: 14
cdr3_aa: CAIRHDRGQETQYF; cdr3_nt: TGTGCCATCAGGCATGACAGGGGGCAAGAGACCCAGTACTTC; clone_size: .; v_call: TRBV10-3; j_call: TRBJ2-5; d_call: TRBD1; cdr3_length: 14
cdr3_aa: CASSSSPGTSSSETQYF; cdr3_nt: TGTGCCAGCAGCAGTAGCCCCGGGACTAGCTCTTCGGAGACCCAGTACTTC; clone_size: .; v_call: TRBV7-7; j_call: TRBJ2-5; d_call: TRBD2; cdr3_length: 17
cdr3_aa: CASSTSLRETQYF; cdr3_nt: TGTGCCAGCTCGACTAGCCTAAGGGAGACCCAGTACTTC; clone_size: .; v_call: TRBV7-8; j_call: TRBJ2-5; d_call: TRBD2; cdr3_length: 13
cdr3_aa: CASSFRLAGSHGELFF; cdr3_nt: TGTGCCAGCAGCTTTAGATTAGCGGGGTCTCACGGGGAGCTGTTTTTT; clone_size: .; v_call: TRBV7-2; j_call: TRBJ2-2; d_call: TRBD2; cdr3_length: 16
cdr3_aa: CASSRPTGADTQYF; cdr3_nt: TGCGCCAGCAGCAGACCGACAGGGGCAGATACGCAGTATTTT; clone_size: .; v_call: TRBV4-1; j_call: TRBJ2-3; d_call: TRBD1; cdr3_length: 14
cdr3_aa: CASSSWRAGNSYEQYF; cdr3_nt: TGTGCCAGCAGCTCATGGAGGGCAGGGAATTCCTACGAGCAGTACTTC; clone_size: many; v_call: TRBV5-6; j_call: TRBJ2-7; d_call: .; cdr3_length: 16
cdr3_aa: CASSTFSGETQYF; cdr3_nt: TGTGCCAGCAGCACCTTCTCAGGAGAGACCCAGTACTTC; clone_size: once; v_call: TRBV7-3; j_call: TRBJ2-5; d_call: .; cdr3_length: 13
cdr3_aa: CASKSSGASTDTQYF; cdr3_nt: TGTGCCAGCAAATCTAGCGGAGCTAGCACAGATACGCAGTATTTT; clone_size: .; v_call: TRBV7-3; j_call: TRBJ2-3; d_call: TRBD2; cdr3_length: 15
cdr3_aa: CASKEMAGELFF; cdr3_nt: TGCGCCAGCAAAGAAATGGCCGGGGAGCTGTTTTTT; clone_size: .; v_call: TRBV4-1; j_call: TRBJ2-2; d_call: .; cdr3_length: 12
cdr3_aa: CASSFMLGETQYF; cdr3_nt: TGCGCCAGCAGCTTCATGTTGGGGGAGACCCAGTACTTC; clone_size: .; v_call: TRBV5-1; j_call: TRBJ2-5; d_call: .; cdr3_length: 13
cdr3_aa: CASSSQQGGNSPLHF; cdr3_nt: TGTGCCAGCAGTTCCCAACAGGGGGGGAATTCACCCCTCCACTTT; clone_size: .; v_call: TRBV12-3/TRBV12-4; j_call: TRBJ1-6; d_call: TRBD1; cdr3_length: 15
cdr3_aa: CASSTGRARNTGELFF; cdr3_nt: TGTGCCAGCAGCACCGGCAGGGCTCGTAACACCGGGGAGCTGTTTTTT; clone_size: .; v_call: TRBV7-9; j_call: TRBJ2-2; d_call: .; cdr3_length: 16
cdr3_aa: CASTLDGGNQPQHF; cdr3_nt: TGTGCCAGCACCTTAGATGGCGGCAATCAGCCCCAGCATTTT; clone_size: .; v_call: TRBV12-3/TRBV12-4; j_call: TRBJ1-5; d_call: .; cdr3_length: 14
cdr3_aa: CASRVGLSNTEAFF; cdr3_nt: TGTGCCAGCAGAGTGGGGTTGTCAAACACTGAAGCTTTCTTT; clone_size: .; v_call: TRBV27; j_call: TRBJ1-1; d_call: .; cdr3_length: 14
cdr3_aa: CSARRGTSVVETQYF; cdr3_nt: TGCAGTGCTAGAAGAGGGACTAGCGTTGTCGAGACCCAGTACTTC; clone_size: .; v_call: TRBV20-1; j_call: TRBJ2-5; d_call: TRBD2; cdr3_length: 15
cdr3_aa: CASSQVLGWELFF; cdr3_nt: TGTGCCAGCAGCCAAGTACTCGGATGGGAGCTGTTTTTT; clone_size: few; v_call: TRBV14; j_call: TRBJ2-2; d_call: .; cdr3_length: 13
cdr3_aa: CAISEPEGGLFEQYF; cdr3_nt: TGTGCCATCAGTGAGCCTGAGGGGGGACTGTTTGAGCAGTACTTC; clone_size: .; v_call: TRBV10-3; j_call: TRBJ2-7; d_call: .; cdr3_length: 15
cdr3_aa: CASKYLRGPQDRQFF; cdr3_nt: TGTGCCAGCAAATACCTCCGGGGACCCCAGGACCGGCAGTTCTTC; clone_size: .; v_call: TRBV11-3; j_call: TRBJ2-1; d_call: .; cdr3_length: 15
cdr3_aa: CSVIQGVWNTEAFF; cdr3_nt: TGCAGCGTGATACAGGGTGTGTGGAACACTGAAGCTTTCTTT; clone_size: .; v_call: TRBV29-1; j_call: TRBJ1-1; d_call: .; cdr3_length: 14
cdr3_aa: CASTSGQDPYEQYF; cdr3_nt: TGTGCCAGCACATCCGGACAGGACCCCTACGAGCAGTACTTC; clone_size: few; v_call: TRBV12-3/TRBV12-4; j_call: TRBJ2-7; d_call: TRBD1; cdr3_length: 14
cdr3_aa: CASSQATGTSGGNTDTQYF; cdr3_nt: TGTGCCAGCAGCCAAGCTACAGGGACTAGCGGGGGGAACACAGATACGCAGTATTTT; clone_size: .; v_call: TRBV3-1; j_call: TRBJ2-3; d_call: TRBD2; cdr3_length: 19